Shown below are 24 T cell receptor beta chains from a single sample sequenced in a study of blood T cells in healthy people across ages. Next came a second PCR, run for about 6 to 11 cycles, which used a sample-barcoded 5' primer along with a J-beta primer mix. TCRdb passed the 5' RACE reads through MiXCR, listing each CDR3 protein once. This sample has around 1,500,000 distinct CDR3 sequences, with 28% found just once. The sequenced sample consisted of blood. The origin of the receptors is a woman under 40 in good health.

This clonotype occurred many times. The chain links TRBV20-1 to TRBJ1-1; no reliable D call. This CDR3 region has 13 residues. Trimming stripped 5 bases from V and 3 bases from J, with 13 bases between. CDR1 is DFQATT and CDR2 is SNEGSKA in the germline V gene (reference sequence). CDR3 DNA sequence: TGCAGTGCTCGCGAACCCGGTTACACTGAAGCTTTCTTT. This codes for CSAREPGYTEAFF.

This clonotype has more than one count but fewer than ten. The chain links TRBV28 to TRBJ2-4; perhaps TRBD1 as D (6 bases). The CDR3 covers 13 residues. Germline V gene sequence: CDR1 MDHEN, CDR2 SYDVKM. V lost 7 bases, J lost 3 bases, and 10 bases lay in between. The CDR3 DNA follows: TGTGCCAGCACCCCAGGGGTCAAAAACATTCAGTACTTC. Translating gives CASTPGVKNIQYF.

This sequence joins TRBV28 and TRBJ2-4, with a tentative D call TRBD2 (6 bases). The length of the CDR3 is 15 residues. V dropped 11 bases and J dropped 4 bases, with 21 bases sitting between them. CDR1 and CDR2 (germline): MDHEN, SYDVKM. The CDR3 coding sequence is TGTGCCGAAGTTCCGACGGGACGGGGGAAAAACATTCAGTACTTC. It yields the protein CAEVPTGRGKNIQYF.

This clonotype was counted ten times or more. The rearrangement joins TRBV29-1 to TRBJ2-3; D perhaps matches TRBD1 (9 bases). CDR1 is SQVTM, CDR2 ANQGSEA, per germline. V lost 4 bases and J lost 1, with 21 bases in between. CDR3 length equals 17 residues. The CDR3 coding sequence is TGCAGCGTTGGGGGACAGGGTGAGACTAGCGGCACAGATACGCAGTATTTT. It yields the protein CSVGGQGETSGTDTQYF.

This clonotype was seen repeatedly, ten times or more. V gene TRBV7-2 combines with J gene TRBJ2-7; 13 bases are a match to TRBD2. Looked up from germline, CDR1 is SGHTA and CDR2 is FQGNSA. There are 18 residues in the CDR3. Trimming cost V 5 bases and J 1 base; bases outside gene matches: 11. The CDR3, as DNA: TGTGCCAGCAGCCGGACTAGCGGGAGTACTTTTAGGTCCTACGAGCAGTACTTC. This encodes CASSRTSGSTFRSYEQYF.

The V call is TRBV29-1, the J call TRBJ2-5; 8 nucleotides agree with TRBD2. The DNA end favors TRBJ2-7, so the J call may be wrong. The CDR3 is 13 residues long. The V gene's germline CDR1 is SQVTM and CDR2 ANQGSEA. CDR3 DNA sequence: TGCAGGGCTCGCTTCGGGACTAGACACGAGCAGTACTTC. As protein: CRARFGTRHEQYF.

In its sample, this clonotype was seen many times. Compared with germline, one end of the junction differs, possibly owing to a read error. The gene calls are TRBV20-1 and TRBJ2-1, with TRBD2 identical over 9 bases. The CDR3 runs 15 residues. CDR1 DFQATT and CDR2 SNEGSKA come from the germline V gene (reference sequence). CDR3 coding DNA: TGCAGTGCTGGAGAGGGGCTAGCGGGACTGGATGAGCAGTTCTTC. This sequence encodes CSAGEGLAGLDEQFF.

This clonotype was seen ten or more times. The gene calls are TRBV12-3 or TRBV12-4 and TRBJ1-2; D perhaps matches TRBD1 (6 bases). The CDR3 has 13 residues. Trimming pared 8 bases from V and 7 bases from J, leaving 17 bases between. The CDR3: CASYAAGTSGYTF. The CDR3, as DNA: TGTGCCAGCTATGCTGCCGGGACATCTGGCTACACCTTC.

This clonotype was seen repeatedly, ten times or more. As DNA, the CDR3 is TGTGCCAGCAGCCCCAGGGCACTAGATGGGTACGAGCAGTACTTC. Protein sequence: CASSPRALDGYEQYF. V gene TRBV7-9 combines with J gene TRBJ2-7; D may correspond to TRBD1 or TRBD2 (5 bases each). V was pared by 5 bases and J by 4 bases, with 18 bases between. Germline V gene data show CDR1 as SEHNR and CDR2 as FQNEAQ (reference sequence). This CDR3 comprises 15 residues.

This clonotype was seen a handful of times. One base away lies a much larger clone, so this may be a sequencing read error. In DNA, the CDR3 is TGCAGCGTTGTCGAAGGACTAGATGGCTGCACCTTC. It yields the protein CSVVEGLDGCTF. The chain uses TRBV29-1 and TRBJ1-2; D gene ambiguous. This CDR3 contains 12 residues. In germline, CDR1 is SQVTM, CDR2 ANQGSEA.

This clonotype was seen ten or more times. J is TRBJ2-3 and V is TRBV7-9; possible D gene TRBD2, 7 bases. The CDR3 loop spans 16 amino acids. Trimming removed 5 bases from V and 5 bases from J, with 20 bases in between. Germline V CDR1 and CDR2: SEHNR, FQNEAQ (reference sequence). CDR3 DNA sequence: TGTGCCAGCAGCACCCGGCGGGCAGGGGAGGGAGATACGCAGTATTTT. Translation gives CASSTRRAGEGDTQYF. Based on the CDR3 plus reference TRBV7-9 and TRBJ2-3, the full variable domain is DTGVSQNPRHKITKRGQNVTFRCDPISEHNRLYWYRQTLGQGPEFLTYFQNEAQLEKSRLLSDRFSAERPKGSFSTLEIQRTEQGDSAMYLCASSTRRAGEGDTQYFGPGTRLTVL.

The J gene is TRBJ1-1, the V gene TRBV30; D uncertain. Germline V gives CDR1 GTSNPN, CDR2 SVGIG (reference sequence). This CDR3 is built from 13 residues. The germline V and J ends were trimmed by 6 bases and 1 base, with 12 bases remaining between them. CDR3 in amino acids: CACAGGQNTEAFF. For the CDR3, the DNA is TGTGCCTGCGCCGGAGGGCAGAACACTGAAGCTTTCTTT.

This clonotype was picked up a small number of times. The V call is TRBV20-1, the J call TRBJ2-1; D unclear. CDR1 is DFQATT, CDR2 SNEGSKA, per germline (reference sequence). This CDR3 contains 13 residues. V was clipped by 5 bases and J by 7 bases, with 15 bases between them. This CDR3 is CSAPEAGLNEQFF. The CDR3 coding sequence is TGCAGTGCTCCTGAAGCCGGGCTGAATGAGCAGTTCTTC.

The rearrangement joins TRBV6-5 to TRBJ2-3, with 7 positions matching TRBD1. Losses at the gene ends were 10 bases for V and 12 bases for J; bases not matched to a gene: 19. Germline V gives CDR1 MNHEY, CDR2 SVGAGI. The CDR3 runs 14 residues. Here the CDR3 DNA reads TGTGCCACCGGACAGGTTTATAGCAATCAGCCCCAGTATTTT. This translates into CATGQVYSNQPQYF.

The sample holds many counts of this clonotype. The V and J genes are TRBV5-1 and TRBJ2-3; perhaps TRBD1 as D (5 bases). Trimming took 3 bases from V and 0 from J, leaving 11 bases between them. The CDR3 spans 15 residues. Germline-derived CDR1 and CDR2 are SGHRS and YFSETQ. The CDR3 DNA follows: TGCGCCAGCAGCTCTGACAGATCTAGCACAGATACGCAGTATTTT. It encodes CASSSDRSSTDTQYF.

This clonotype appeared many times. The chain employs TRBV29-1 and TRBJ2-1; a weak D match, TRBD2 (5 bases). Deletions cut 5 bases from V and 9 bases from J, with 14 bases between. CDR1 and CDR2 (germline): SQVTM, ANQGSEA. This CDR3 region has 12 residues. In DNA form, the CDR3 reads TGCAGCGTTAACGTGAGGGCCGGTGAGCAGTTCTTC. It encodes CSVNVRAGEQFF.

The rearrangement joins TRBV10-3 to TRBJ1-6; D remains ambiguous. The V and J ends lost 10 bases and 7 bases respectively, with 11 bases between them. The CDR3 consists of 12 residues. CDR1 and CDR2 from the germline V gene are ENHRY and SYGVKD. The CDR3 loop is CATGSGNSPLHF. The CDR3 DNA follows: TGTGCCACCGGGTCTGGGAATTCACCCCTCCACTTT.

This clonotype was observed a handful of times. The rearrangement joins TRBV5-1 to TRBJ2-7, with a possible D match to TRBD1 (7 bases). The CDR3 extends over 14 amino acids. Trimming shortened V by 5 bases and J by 0 bases, and 12 bases separated the two germline ends. Germline assignment: CDR1 SGHRS and CDR2 YFSETQ. In nucleotides, the CDR3 is TGCGCCAGCAGGGTGCGGGACAGCTCCTACGAGCAGTACTTC. It translates to CASRVRDSSYEQYF.

This chain connects TRBV5-4 to TRBJ2-3, with TRBD1 matching over 12 bases. J was trimmed by 2 bases and V by 0 bases; bases with no gene match: 4. The CDR3 runs 17 residues. The germline CDR1 and CDR2 sequences are SGHNT and YYREEE (reference sequence). For the CDR3, the DNA is TGTGCCAGCAGCTTGGGTGGGACAGGGGGCCCCACAGATACGCAGTATTTT. Protein product: CASSLGGTGGPTDTQYF.

Comments on this clonotype: Relative to the germline gene, one junction end is altered; a read error may explain this. The chain joins TRBV7-2 to TRBJ2-1; weak D call: TRBD1 (6 bases). The length of the CDR3 is 15 residues. Germline values: CDR1 SGHTA, CDR2 FQGNSA. This CDR3 is CSSSLQTGQGSEQFF. The CDR3 coding sequence is TGTTCCAGCAGCTTACAAACAGGGCAGGGAAGTGAGCAGTTCTTC.

The gene calls are TRBV7-9 and TRBJ2-4, with D tentatively TRBD2 (7 bases). The CDR3 is 15 residues long. V lost 1 base and J lost 4, with 11 bases in between. Germline V lookup: CDR1 SEHNR, CDR2 FQNEAQ (reference sequence). The CDR3 region is CASSLEAGAKNIQYF. In DNA, the CDR3 is TGTGCCAGCAGCTTAGAGGCGGGGGCGAAAAACATTCAGTACTTC.

The V gene is TRBV5-6, the J gene TRBJ1-1; D is undetermined. Germline V lookup: CDR1 SGHDT, CDR2 YYEEEE. CDR3 length: 14 amino acids. With 4 bases removed from V and 1 base from J, the gap between germline ends came to 11 bases. The CDR3 is CASSPPRPNTEAFF. For the CDR3, the DNA is TGTGCCAGCAGCCCCCCCCGGCCGAACACTGAAGCTTTCTTT.

This clonotype was counted a few times. CDR3 nucleotides: TGCGCCACCCACCCGACAGGGGTGGAGACCCAGTACTTC. Translating it yields CATHPTGVETQYF. V gene TRBV5-1 combines with J gene TRBJ2-5, with 8 bases matching TRBD1. J gave up 5 bases and V 9 bases, and 9 bases lay outside the gene matches. Germline assignment: CDR1 SGHRS and CDR2 YFSETQ. CDR3 length: 13 amino acids.

This clonotype was found once. The rearrangement links TRBV20-1 to TRBJ2-1, with 7 positions matching TRBD2. Per the germline V gene, CDR1 is DFQATT and CDR2 is SNEGSKA (reference sequence). This CDR3 has 13 amino acids. V gave up 6 bases and J gave up 2 bases; unmatched junction bases: 4. For the CDR3, the DNA is TGCAGTGCCGGGGGGAGGACCTACAATGAGCAGTTCTTC. Protein product: CSAGGRTYNEQFF.